Below, 31 T cell receptor beta chains from the same sample are listed, as sequenced in a study of blood T cell repertoires in COVID-19. Sequencing was performed with immunoSEQ multiplex PCR; in TCRdb, only in-frame clones are kept and a portion is missing. This table has about 210,000 clones, 81% appearing once. Sequenced material: PBMCs or T cells enriched from blood (not recorded which). Receptors originate from a woman between 45 and 60 years old with acute COVID-19.

The rearrangement joins TRBV6-2 or TRBV6-3 to TRBJ2-5, with TRBD2 matching over 10 bases. V gave up 5 bases and J gave up 5 bases; unmatched junction bases: 8. CDR1 and CDR2 (germline): MNHEY, SVGEGT. The CDR3 extends over 15 amino acids. The CDR3 nucleotides are TGTGCCAGCAGTGGGATAGCGGGAGGCGCGGAGACCCAGTACTTC. Protein: CASSGIAGGAETQYF.

The rearrangement links TRBV5-1 to TRBJ1-6, with a weak D call TRBD1 (6 bases). V shed 0 bases and J shed 9 bases, with 13 bases lying between them. The CDR3 is made up of 15 amino acids. CDR1 is SGHRS, CDR2 YFSETQ, per germline. The CDR3 DNA sequence: TGCGCCAGCAGCTTGGCCCCAGGGGTGGGTTCACCCCTCCACTTT. Translating gives CASSLAPGVGSPLHF.

In this sample, this clone turned up a few times. V is TRBV7-2 and J is TRBJ2-7; TRBD2 might be the D (5 bases). Germline V gene lookup returns CDR1 SGHTA and CDR2 FQGNSA. CDR3 length: 14 amino acids. The V end lost 0 bases, the J end lost 4 bases, and 10 bases lay between the germline ends. CDR3 residues: CASSLAEGPYEQYF. Written as DNA, the CDR3 is TGTGCCAGCAGCTTAGCTGAGGGCCCGTACGAGCAGTACTTC.

The chain has TRBV29-1 and TRBJ1-1; 8 bases agree with TRBD1. Trimming removed 3 bases from V and 2 bases from J; junction bases left unmatched: 11. Germline assignment: CDR1 SQVTM and CDR2 ANQGSEA. The CDR3 is made up of 16 amino acids. The CDR3 sequence: CSVEGQGALTNTEAFF. The CDR3 DNA reads TGCAGCGTTGAGGGTCAGGGGGCCCTCACTAACACTGAAGCTTTCTTT.

The V call is TRBV7-9, the J call TRBJ1-1; 7 nucleotides agree with TRBD1. CDR1 and CDR2 (germline): SEHNR, FQNEAQ (reference sequence). There are 15 residues in the CDR3. V gave up 5 bases and J gave up 5 bases; unmatched junction bases: 11. The CDR3 DNA follows: TGTGCCAGCAGCCCCCGACAGGGAGAGCAAACTGAAGCTTTCTTT. It encodes CASSPRQGEQTEAFF.

This clone was counted a single time. The chain employs TRBV7-2 and TRBJ2-1; D perhaps matches TRBD2 (6 bases). This CDR3 spans 15 amino acids. Germline assignment: CDR1 SGHTA and CDR2 FQGNSA. V was pared by 1 base and J by 3 bases, with 10 bases between. CDR3 sequence: CASSLVGGNYNEQFF. DNA of the CDR3: TGTGCCAGCAGCTTAGTCGGGGGTAACTACAATGAGCAGTTCTTC.

The chain combines TRBV6-5 with TRBJ2-5; 7 bases are shared with TRBD2. V shed 7 bases, J shed 1 base, and the junction held 9 bases outside the gene matches. The CDR3 loop spans 15 amino acids. Germline CDR1 MNHEY, CDR2 SVGAGI. CDR3 loop: CASTSSGAPQETQYF. The CDR3 coding sequence is TGTGCCAGCACCTCGAGCGGGGCCCCCCAAGAGACCCAGTACTTC.

V usage is TRBV6-2 or TRBV6-3 and J usage is TRBJ1-1; a possible D gene is TRBD1 (6 bases). V lost 4 bases, J lost 0 bases, and 9 bases lay in between. There are 14 residues in the CDR3. The germline V gene encodes CDR1 MNHEY and CDR2 SVGEGT. The DNA for the CDR3 is TGTGCCAGCAGTTGGACAGTGATGAACACTGAAGCTTTCTTT. This sequence encodes CASSWTVMNTEAFF.

This chain connects TRBV7-2 to TRBJ2-1; tentatively, D is TRBD1 (6 bases). The V end lost 5 bases, the J end lost 4 bases, and 12 bases lay between the germline ends. The CDR3 sequence is 14 residues long. Per germline, CDR1 SGHTA and CDR2 FQGNSA. The CDR3 loop is CASSTGQGYNEQFF. The CDR3 DNA sequence: TGTGCCAGCAGCACAGGGCAGGGATACAATGAGCAGTTCTTC.

CDR3 sequence reads: CASSISFLSSINYGYTF. Here the CDR3 DNA reads TGTGCCAGTAGTATCTCGTTCTTGTCTAGCATTAACTATGGCTACACCTTC. V is TRBV19 and J is TRBJ1-2; no reliable D call. Looked up from germline, CDR1 is LNHDA and CDR2 is SQIVND (reference sequence). V gave up 3 bases and J gave up 1 base, with 18 bases separating them. The CDR3 runs 17 residues.

The J gene is TRBJ2-3, the V gene TRBV4-1; D may be TRBD2 (5 bases). In germline, CDR1 is MGHRA, CDR2 YSYEKL. Trimming left V 0 bases short and J 7 bases short, with 11 bases between. The CDR3 consists of 14 residues. This CDR3 is CASSQDIRGNTQYF. The CDR3 coding sequence is TGCGCCAGCAGCCAAGATATTCGGGGTAATACGCAGTATTTT.

V gene TRBV14 combines with J gene TRBJ1-1; D unclear. The CDR3 runs 17 residues. Trimming stripped 0 bases from V and 1 base from J, with 15 bases between. Germline V gene sequence: CDR1 SGHDN, CDR2 FVKESK. The CDR3 DNA reads TGTGCCAGCAGCCAAGATCGCCTTACAGCGGAGAACACTGAAGCTTTCTTT. The encoded protein is CASSQDRLTAENTEAFF.

V usage is TRBV28 and J usage is TRBJ1-3, with D unresolved. CDR3 size: 14 residues. Germline loops: CDR1 MDHEN, CDR2 SYDVKM. V was shortened by 8 bases and J by 0 bases, with 11 bases between the two germline ends. The CDR3 region is CASQSLSSGNTIYF. In DNA form, the CDR3 reads TGTGCCAGCCAATCGTTGAGCTCTGGAAACACCATATATTTT. Filled out from reference TRBV28 and TRBJ1-3, the complete variable domain reads DVKVTQSSRYLVKRTGEKVFLECVQDMDHENMFWYRQDPGLGLRLIYFSYDVKMKEKGDIPEGYSVSREKKERFSLILESASTNQTSMYLCASQSLSSGNTIYFGEGSWLTVV.

This clone was counted a single time. This sequence joins TRBV25-1 and TRBJ2-1, with D possibly being TRBD1 (6 bases). V was cut by 8 bases and J by 7 bases, with 15 bases left in between. The CDR3 consists of 13 residues. Germline CDR1 and CDR2: MGHDK and SYGVNS. The CDR3 spells CASSLPQGNEQFF. CDR3 in DNA: TGTGCCAGCTCACTCCCCCAGGGGAATGAGCAGTTCTTC.

The chain has TRBV7-9 and TRBJ1-3; D ambiguous. Trimming removed 5 bases at V and 2 bases at J, with 13 bases between. This CDR3 is 15 amino acids long. The V gene's germline CDR1 is SEHNR and CDR2 FQNEAQ (reference sequence). CDR3 nucleotides: TGTGCCAGCAGCAAGACCCAGGTTGCTGGAAACACCATATATTTT. It specifies CASSKTQVAGNTIYF.

The genes are TRBV9 and TRBJ2-1; 7 bases map to TRBD1. V gave up 3 bases and J gave up 13 bases; unmatched junction bases: 7. Germline assignment: CDR1 SGDLS and CDR2 YYNGEE. The CDR3 sequence is 12 residues long. This CDR3 reads CASSAEGARQFF. The CDR3 DNA reads TGTGCCAGCAGCGCCGAGGGGGCTCGCCAGTTCTTC. The complete variable domain, with remaining parts taken from reference TRBV9 and TRBJ2-1, reads DSGVTQTPKHLITATGQRVTLRCSPRSGDLSVYWYQQSLDQGLQFLIQYYNGEERAKGNILERFSAQQFPDLHSELNLSSLELGDSALYFCASSAEGARQFFGPGTRLTVL.

This clone has only one observation. The J gene is TRBJ2-2, the V gene TRBV4-3, with D unclear. Germline V gene sequence: CDR1 LGHNA, CDR2 YSLEER. V was trimmed by 1 base and J by 3 bases, leaving 9 bases between them. The CDR3 has 15 amino acids. CDR3 coding DNA: TGCGCCAGCAGCCAAGGACTGATTTACACCGGGGAGCTGTTTTTT. This encodes CASSQGLIYTGELFF.

This rearrangement joins TRBV7-2 to TRBJ2-7; 7 bases fit TRBD1. CDR1 and CDR2 (germline): SGHTA, FQGNSA. After removal of 0 bases from V and 0 bases from J, the junction contained 8 bases not matched to a gene. This CDR3 has 17 residues. The CDR3 DNA reads TGTGCCAGCAGCTTAGCCCCCGGGGACAGACCCTCCTACGAGCAGTACTTC. As protein: CASSLAPGDRPSYEQYF.

In the case of this clone: At one end the junction does not follow the germline gene, possibly because of a read error. This sequence joins TRBV7-9 and TRBJ2-1; D uncertain. The CDR3 sequence is 9 residues long. CDR1 and CDR2 from the germline V gene are SEHNR and FQNEAQ (reference sequence). In DNA, the CDR3 is TGTGCCAGCAGCTTAGAGCAGGTCTTC. Encoded protein: CASSLEQVF.

The gene calls are TRBV2 and TRBJ2-1; 10 bases map to TRBD2. CDR1 is SNHLY and CDR2 is FYNNEI in the germline V gene. The CDR3 extends over 15 amino acids. Trimming at V came to 4 bases and at J to 7 bases, leaving 7 bases not matched to a gene. The CDR3 here is CASSGEGLATNEQFF. The DNA of the CDR3 is TGTGCCAGCAGTGGGGAGGGACTAGCGACGAATGAGCAGTTCTTC. Based on the CDR3 plus reference TRBV2 and TRBJ2-1, the full variable domain is EPEVTQTPSHQVTQMGQEVILRCVPISNHLYFYWYRQILGQKVEFLVSFYNNEISEKSEIFDDQFSVERPDGSNFTLKIRSTKLEDSAMYFCASSGEGLATNEQFFGPGTRLTVL.

This clone was observed a single time. The chain has TRBV6-4 and TRBJ2-3, with TRBD1 identical over 8 bases. V dropped 5 bases and J dropped 2; count of bases not matched to a gene: 6. Germline lookup yields CDR1 MRHNA and CDR2 SNTAGT. The CDR3 consists of 15 residues. This CDR3 is CASSSDREATDTQYF. In DNA form, the CDR3 reads TGTGCCAGCAGTTCGGACAGGGAGGCCACAGATACGCAGTATTTT.

The chain links TRBV4-1 to TRBJ2-3, with D possibly being TRBD2 (6 bases). The CDR3 length is 17 residues. Germline CDR1 is MGHRA and CDR2 is YSYEKL. The V gene lost 0 bases and the J gene lost 5 bases, with 18 bases spanning the gap. The CDR3 reads CASSQDPSAGIRDTQYF. CDR3 sequence (DNA): TGCGCCAGCAGCCAAGATCCGTCGGCGGGGATTCGAGATACGCAGTATTTT.

The chain uses TRBV15 and TRBJ1-3; possible D gene TRBD1, 6 bases. Between the trimmed V and J ends, which lost 3 bases and 0 bases, there was a span of 15 bases. The CDR3 length is 17 residues. Germline V gives CDR1 LNHNV, CDR2 YYDKDF (reference sequence). The CDR3: CATSSRDTRLSGNTIYF. The CDR3 bases are TGTGCCACCAGCAGCCGGGACACAAGACTCTCTGGAAACACCATATATTTT.

V is TRBV6-2 or TRBV6-3 and J is TRBJ2-1; TRBD2 matches at 9 bases. Germline lookup yields CDR1 MNHEY and CDR2 SVGEGT. This CDR3 contains 15 residues. V trimming: 6 bases; J trimming: 2 bases; junction bases outside the gene matches: 5. In nucleotides, the CDR3 is TGTGCCAGCAGCAGACTAGCGGCTACCTACAATGAGCAGTTCTTC. Its translation is CASSRLAATYNEQFF.

The chain carries TRBV6-5 and TRBJ1-1; 7 bases are shared with TRBD1. With V trimmed by 5 bases and J by 1 base, 7 bases remained unmatched. The CDR3 is made up of 15 amino acids. Per germline, CDR1 MNHEY and CDR2 SVGAGI. The CDR3 bases are TGTGCCAGCAGTCAGCCCGGGACAGCGAACACTGAAGCTTTCTTT. Translation: CASSQPGTANTEAFF.

This chain uses TRBV4-1 with TRBJ2-5, with 9 bases identical to TRBD2. The V gene's germline CDR1 is MGHRA and CDR2 YSYEKL. The V and J ends lost 1 base and 5 bases, in that order; junction bases with no gene match: 5. The CDR3 loop spans 15 amino acids. Here the CDR3 reads CASSQVRGGSETQYF. In DNA, the CDR3 is TGCGCCAGCAGCCAAGTGCGGGGGGGGTCGGAGACCCAGTACTTC.

V gene TRBV28 combines with J gene TRBJ1-4; 7 positions match TRBD1. This CDR3 is built from 14 residues. Germline V gene lookup returns CDR1 MDHEN and CDR2 SYDVKM. After removal of 3 bases from V and 6 bases from J, the junction contained 4 bases not matched to a gene. Here the CDR3 DNA reads TGTGCCAGCAGTTTCATAACAGGGGATGAAAAACTGTTTTTT. Protein product: CASSFITGDEKLFF.

The V and J genes are TRBV7-9 and TRBJ2-7, with a possible D match to TRBD1 (5 bases). The germline CDR1 and CDR2 sequences are SEHNR and FQNEAQ (reference sequence). This CDR3 comprises 14 residues. Trimming shortened V by 5 bases and J by 0 bases, and 11 bases separated the two germline ends. DNA of the CDR3: TGTGCCAGCAGCCTAACGACAGTCTCCTACGAGCAGTACTTC. Its protein product is CASSLTTVSYEQYF.

The sample holds a few counts of this clone. This chain uses TRBV5-4 with TRBJ2-5; 14 bases map to TRBD2. CDR1 and CDR2 from the germline V gene are SGHNT and YYREEE (reference sequence). The V segment lost 4 bases and the J segment 7 bases; nucleotides outside the gene matches: 9. The CDR3 covers 16 residues. The CDR3 nucleotides read TGTGCCAGCAGCGGGGGACTAGCGGGAGTAGGAGGGACCCAGTACTTC. It translates to CASSGGLAGVGGTQYF.

The CDR3 DNA reads TGCGCCAGCAGCTTGGAGGGTCTAGCAACCTCTCAAGAGACCCAGTACTTC. The encoded protein is CASSLEGLATSQETQYF. The chain joins TRBV5-1 to TRBJ2-5, with D possibly matching TRBD2 (5 bases). Trimming left V 0 bases short and J 2 bases short, with 17 bases between. The CDR3 runs 17 residues. Germline V gene data show CDR1 as SGHRS and CDR2 as YFSETQ. The full variable domain, in which reference TRBV5-1 and TRBJ2-5 provide the parts outside the CDR3, is KAGVTQTPRYLIKTRGQQVTLSCSPISGHRSVSWYQQTPGQGLQFLFEYFSETQRNKGNFPGRFSGRQFSNSRSEMNVSTLELGDSALYLCASSLEGLATSQETQYFGPGTRLLVL.

This clone was observed a handful of times. V is TRBV7-9 and J is TRBJ1-5; tentatively, D is TRBD1 (5 bases). Between the trimmed V and J ends, which lost 1 base and 1 base, there was a span of 8 bases. The CDR3 length is 15 residues. Germline V gene lookup returns CDR1 SEHNR and CDR2 FQNEAQ (reference sequence). The CDR3 DNA reads as TGTGCCAGCAGCTTAGGCCGACAGAGCAATCAGCCCCAGCATTTT. Amino acid sequence: CASSLGRQSNQPQHF.